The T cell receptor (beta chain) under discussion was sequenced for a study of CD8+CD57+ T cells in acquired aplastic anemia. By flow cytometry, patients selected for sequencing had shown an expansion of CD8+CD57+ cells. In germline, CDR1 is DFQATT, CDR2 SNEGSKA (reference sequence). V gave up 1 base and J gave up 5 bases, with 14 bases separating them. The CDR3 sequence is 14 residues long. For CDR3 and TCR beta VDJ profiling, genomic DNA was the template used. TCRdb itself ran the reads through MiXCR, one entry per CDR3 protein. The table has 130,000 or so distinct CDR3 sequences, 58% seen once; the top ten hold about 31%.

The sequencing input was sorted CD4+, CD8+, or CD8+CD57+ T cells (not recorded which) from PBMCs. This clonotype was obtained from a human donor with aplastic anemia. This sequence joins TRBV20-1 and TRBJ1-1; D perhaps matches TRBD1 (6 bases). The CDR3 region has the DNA TGCAGTGCTAGAGGGGTACAGGGTTCAACTGAAGCTTTCTTT. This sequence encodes CSARGVQGSTEAFF.